The sequence of this TCR beta chain was determined in a study of cytomegalovirus exposure and HLA in healthy donors. Overall study findings and caveats: The study listed some 160 cytomegalovirus-associated TCR beta chains. A further, later analysis showed that HLA-associated TCR beta chains (compared with equally common others) were more clonally expanded. As was reported, the classifier diagnosed cytomegalovirus status with high specificity and sensitivity.

This clone has just a few counts. Its antigen remains unknown. The CDR3 totals 15 residues. Germline CDR1 SGHAT, CDR2 FQNNGV. V was pared by 1 base and J by 2 bases, with 2 bases of the junction left unmatched. A multiplex PCR was run with 60 Vbeta primers and 13 Jbeta primers. Clones were read by immunoSEQ multiplex PCR, and TCRdb kept only the in-frame ones, dropping some. The sample shows 40,000 to 45,000 clones, around half of them seen only once. Sequencing was done on a sample of PBMCs. The sequence derives from a human donor in good health. The chain recombines TRBV11-2 with TRBJ1-3, with 7 nucleotides matching TRBD1. The CDR3 coding sequence is TGTGCCAGCAGCTTAGCAGGGGGAGCTGGAAACACCATATATTTT. This sequence encodes CASSLAGGAGNTIYF. The whole variable domain, remainder taken from reference TRBV11-2 and TRBJ1-3, is EAGVAQSPRYKIIEKRQSVAFWCNPISGHATLYWYQQILGQGPKLLIQFQNNGVVDDSQLPKDRFSAERLKGVDSTLKIQPAKLEDSAVYLCASSLAGGAGNTIYFGEGSWLTVV.